Following are 6 T cell receptor beta chains from one sample sequenced in a study of blood T cell repertoires in COVID-19. TCRdb's copy holds only in-frame clones and misses some; the assay was immunoSEQ multiplex PCR. The sample carries approximately 490,000 clones, roughly nine tenths recorded once. Sequencing was carried out using PBMCs or T cells enriched from blood (not recorded which). The receptors derive from a woman between 18 and 29 years old who had recovered from COVID-19.

V usage is TRBV2 and J usage is TRBJ1-5, with D unclear. V was cut by 6 bases and J by 0 bases, with 12 bases left in between. This CDR3 is built from 15 residues. Germline CDR1 reads SNHLY; CDR2 reads FYNNEI. The CDR3 DNA follows: TGTGCCAGCAGCCAATCAGCGAATAGCAATCAGCCCCAGCATTTT. It codes for CASSQSANSNQPQHF.

The chain employs TRBV5-1 and TRBJ2-2, with 8 bases matching TRBD2. V shed 5 bases, J shed 3 bases, and the junction held 6 bases outside the gene matches. This CDR3 is built from 15 residues. Germline V gene data show CDR1 as SGHRS and CDR2 as YFSETQ. CDR3 in DNA: TGCGCCAGCAGTCTTAGCGGGACCGACACCGGGGAGCTGTTTTTT. It codes for CASSLSGTDTGELFF.

This clone was detected once. This chain links TRBV10-1 with TRBJ1-1; perhaps TRBD1 as D (5 bases). CDR1 WNHNN and CDR2 SYGVQD come from the germline V gene (reference sequence). The CDR3 contains 15 residues. With 2 bases removed from V and 4 bases from J, the gap between germline ends came to 14 bases. CDR3 sequence: CASSETPGGGTEAFF. CDR3 DNA sequence: TGCGCCAGCAGTGAGACCCCGGGGGGGGGCACTGAAGCTTTCTTT.

This clone was seen more than once but under ten times. The CDR3 sequence: CASSFKRGAPNEQFF. The DNA for the CDR3 is TGTGCCAGCAGCTTCAAGCGGGGGGCCCCCAATGAGCAGTTCTTC. J is TRBJ2-1 and V is TRBV7-3; 9 nucleotides line up with TRBD2. CDR1 is SGHTA, CDR2 FQGTGA, per germline. Trimming removed 3 bases from V and 6 bases from J; junction bases left unmatched: 6. The CDR3 spans 15 residues.

This sequence joins TRBV18 and TRBJ1-2; TRBD1 matches at 7 bases. The germline V gene encodes CDR1 KGHSH and CDR2 LQKENI. Unmatched junction bases numbered 6, after V lost 2 bases and J lost 3 bases. The CDR3 runs 15 residues. CDR3 sequence reads: CASSPGRGSDYGYTF. CDR3 DNA sequence: TGTGCCAGCTCACCAGGCAGGGGGTCTGACTATGGCTACACCTTC. The full variable domain, its missing parts supplied by reference TRBV18 and TRBJ1-2, is NAGVMQNPRHLVRRRGQEARLRCSPMKGHSHVYWYRQLPEEGLKFMVYLQKENIIDESGMPKERFSAEFPKEGPSILRIQQVVRGDSAAYFCASSPGRGSDYGYTFGSGTRLTVV.

This chain joins TRBV9 and TRBJ1-2; no definite D call. The CDR3 sequence is 12 residues long. The germline gives CDR1 SGDLS, CDR2 YYNGEE. V was pared by 4 bases and J by 8 bases, with 12 bases between. The CDR3 is CASSLDGEGYTF. CDR3 in DNA: TGTGCCAGCAGCCTGGATGGGGAGGGCTACACCTTC.